Each of the 15 T cell receptor beta chains below was sequenced from the same sample in a study of spatial heterogeneity in lung cancer. TCRdb passed the 5' RACE reads through MiXCR, listing each CDR3 protein once. The sample consists of roughly 99,000 distinct CDR3 sequences, 15% to 20% of them appearing once. As for time point: blood at routine non-recurrence follow-up after resection. The sample was PBMCs, taken at follow-up. The receptors were gathered from a male donor with early-stage non-small cell lung cancer.

This clonotype has more than one count but fewer than ten. The chain is built from TRBV12-3 or TRBV12-4 and TRBJ2-3; D is ambiguous. The V end lost 6 bases, the J end lost 2 bases, and 15 bases lay between the germline ends. The CDR3 is 15 amino acids. The CDR3 nucleotides read TGTGCCAGCAGCCGAAGTACACTCCTCACAGATACGCAGTATTTT. Its translation: CASSRSTLLTDTQYF.

Ten or more counts support this clonotype. V gene TRBV28 combines with J gene TRBJ2-5, with TRBD2 as a possible D gene (6 bases). The V gene lost 6 bases and the J gene lost 4 bases, with 21 bases spanning the gap. Germline CDR1 is MDHEN and CDR2 is SYDVKM. The CDR3 is 16 residues long. This CDR3 reads CASSSTGRGSLETQYF. The CDR3, as DNA: TGTGCCAGCAGCTCAACCGGGCGGGGCTCTTTAGAGACCCAGTACTTC.

This clonotype was recorded a few times. V gene TRBV4-3 combines with J gene TRBJ2-5, with no clear D. V lost 0 bases and J lost 4, with 6 bases in between. This CDR3 has 13 amino acids. CDR1 and CDR2 from the germline V gene are LGHNA and YSLEER. The chain's CDR3 is CASSQDRRETQYF. The CDR3 DNA is TGCGCCAGCAGCCAAGATCGGCGAGAGACCCAGTACTTC.

In its sample, this clonotype was seen a few times. This chain connects TRBV6-5 to TRBJ1-5; the D gene is possibly TRBD1 (6 bases). Trimming took 6 bases from V and 5 from J, leaving 14 bases between them. The CDR3 has 14 amino acids. The germline CDR1 and CDR2 sequences are MNHEY and SVGAGI. The CDR3 loop reads CASRKGGLYQPQHF. For the CDR3, the DNA is TGTGCCAGCAGGAAAGGGGGGCTCTATCAGCCCCAGCATTTT.

This clonotype was counted a few times. The chain combines TRBV5-1 with TRBJ2-7, with TRBD2 matching over 7 bases. The junction had 9 bases not matched to a gene; V was cut back by 4 bases and J by 5 bases. The germline V gene has CDR1 SGHRS and CDR2 YFSETQ. The CDR3 consists of 14 residues. The CDR3 is CASSLSGLDNEQYF. The CDR3 DNA sequence: TGCGCCAGCAGCCTGAGCGGACTAGACAACGAGCAGTACTTC.

DNA of the CDR3: TGCGCCAGCGGCAGGGACGGACAAGAGACCCAGTACTTC. Translation: CASGRDGQETQYF. The chain carries TRBV5-1 and TRBJ2-5; D possibly uses TRBD1 or TRBD2 (5 bases each). Trimming pared 7 bases from V and 2 bases from J, leaving 12 bases between. The CDR3 has 13 amino acids. Germline-derived CDR1 and CDR2 are SGHRS and YFSETQ.

In its sample, this clonotype was seen a few times. The gene calls are TRBV3-1 and TRBJ2-2; a possible D gene is TRBD2 (5 bases). CDR1 and CDR2 from the germline V gene are LGHDT and YNNKEL (reference sequence). The V gene lost 5 bases and the J gene lost 4 bases, with 17 bases spanning the gap. The CDR3 runs to 16 residues. Here the CDR3 reads CASSIYSEMSTGELFF. CDR3 DNA sequence: TGTGCCAGCAGCATTTATAGCGAGATGAGCACCGGGGAGCTGTTTTTT.

This clonotype was detected a few times. V gene TRBV19 combines with J gene TRBJ1-5; TRBD1 matches at 10 bases. This CDR3 has 14 residues. V gave up 7 bases and J gave up 5 bases; unmatched junction bases: 5. Per germline, CDR1 LNHDA and CDR2 SQIVND (reference sequence). The CDR3 protein is CASMTGGWYQPQHF. CDR3 nucleotides: TGTGCCAGTATGACAGGGGGCTGGTATCAGCCCCAGCATTTT. The full variable domain, rest sourced from reference TRBV19 and TRBJ1-5, is DGGITQSPKYLFRKEGQNVTLSCEQNLNHDAMYWYRQDPGQGLRLIYYSQIVNDFQKGDIAEGYSVSREKKESFPLTVTSAQKNPTAFYLCASMTGGWYQPQHFGDGTRLSIL.

Many counts were recorded for this clonotype. The chain is built from TRBV7-9 and TRBJ2-2, with a possible D match to TRBD2 (5 bases). CDR1 is SEHNR, CDR2 FQNEAQ, per germline (reference sequence). Trimming took off 3 bases at V and 5 bases at J, with 16 bases between the two ends. The CDR3 extends over 16 amino acids. CDR3 sequence (DNA): TGTGCCAGCAGCTTTTCCAAGGACCCGGGGACCGGGGAGCTGTTTTTT. As protein: CASSFSKDPGTGELFF.

This clonotype was detected a few times. The rearrangement joins TRBV7-2 to TRBJ1-2; D not resolved. This CDR3 is built from 12 residues. Germline V gene data show CDR1 as SGHTA and CDR2 as FQGNSA. Trimming cost V 6 bases and J 3 bases, with 8 bases left between them. For the CDR3, the DNA is TGTGCCAGCAGTCAGGACTACTATGGCTACACCTTC. Its translation is CASSQDYYGYTF. The full variable domain, completed using reference TRBV7-2 and TRBJ1-2, is GAGVSQSPSNKVTEKGKDVELRCDPISGHTALYWYRQSLGQGLEFLIYFQGNSAPDKSGLPSDRFSAERTGGSVSTLTIQRTQQEDSAVYLCASSQDYYGYTFGSGTRLTVV.

This clonotype was recorded a few times. The rearrangement links TRBV7-6 to TRBJ1-2; D not certain. Germline lookup yields CDR1 SGHVS and CDR2 FNYEAQ. The CDR3 runs 14 residues. Trimming removed 1 base from V and 4 bases from J, with 10 bases in between. CDR3 bases: TGTGCCAGCAGCTTAGGGGCACGTAGCTATGGCTACACCTTC. It yields the protein CASSLGARSYGYTF. The entire variable domain, with the rest obtained from reference TRBV7-6 and TRBJ1-2, is as follows: GAGVSQSPRYKVTKRGQDVALRCDPISGHVSLYWYRQALGQGPEFLTYFNYEAQQDKSGLPNDRFSAERPEGSISTLTIQRTEQRDSAMYRCASSLGARSYGYTFGSGTRLTVV.

The rearrangement links TRBV20-1 to TRBJ2-2; 12 bases align to TRBD2. V was pared by 0 bases and J by 6 bases, with 11 bases of the junction left unmatched. This CDR3 is built from 18 residues. The germline CDR1 and CDR2 sequences are DFQATT and SNEGSKA (reference sequence). CDR3 DNA sequence: TGCAGTGCTAGAGATCGTCTAGCGGGAGGGCCTGTAGCCGGGGAGCTGTTTTTT. Residues: CSARDRLAGGPVAGELFF.

This chain joins TRBV5-1 and TRBJ2-5, with D possibly being TRBD2 (5 bases). This CDR3 comprises 16 residues. CDR1 is SGHRS and CDR2 is YFSETQ in the germline V gene. Trimming took 0 bases from V and 5 from J, leaving 17 bases between them. CDR3: CASSLVLVGVGETQYF. CDR3 sequence (DNA): TGCGCCAGCAGCTTGGTGCTCGTGGGAGTAGGCGAGACCCAGTACTTC.

The CDR3 is CASSRQEYQETQYF. The CDR3 nucleotides read TGTGCCAGCTCACGACAGGAATACCAAGAGACCCAGTACTTC. The V call is TRBV18, the J call TRBJ2-5, with D perhaps TRBD1 (6 bases). The CDR3 runs 14 residues. Trimming shortened V by 4 bases and J by 0 bases, and 9 bases separated the two germline ends. Germline CDR1 reads KGHSH; CDR2 reads LQKENI.

The chain is built from TRBV4-3 and TRBJ1-4; D might be TRBD1 (5 bases). Germline V gene data show CDR1 as LGHNA and CDR2 as YSLEER. The CDR3 has 15 amino acids. Trimming took 4 bases from V and 0 from J, leaving 9 bases between them. The CDR3 region is CASSRQFSTNEKLFF. The CDR3 nucleotides are TGCGCCAGCAGCCGACAGTTTTCAACTAATGAAAAACTGTTTTTT.